Presented here are 21 T cell receptor beta chains from one specimen sequenced in a study of somatic mutations in cytotoxic T cells in rheumatoid arthritis. Data came from immunoSEQ multiplex PCR; TCRdb stores just in-frame clones and leaves some out. The sample carries 20,000 to 25,000 clones, 65% to 85% recorded once. Sequenced material: CD8+ T cells sorted from blood. These receptors all stem from an adult with rheumatoid arthritis.

The chain joins TRBV6-1 to TRBJ2-5; D is unclear. The CDR3 runs to 15 residues. V was clipped by 4 bases and J by 5 bases, with 17 bases between them. CDR1 and CDR2 (germline): MNHNS, SASEGT. CDR3: CASSAPVNRVETQYF. The DNA of the CDR3 is TGTGCCAGCAGTGCTCCGGTCAACCGAGTGGAGACCCAGTACTTC.

The DNA for the CDR3 is TGTGCCAGCAGCTTAGCGGGGGCAGGGAGCTCCTATAATTCACCCCTCCACTTT. Translating gives CASSLAGAGSSYNSPLHF. The chain links TRBV7-2 to TRBJ1-6; tentatively, D is TRBD1 (6 bases). The germline V gene encodes CDR1 SGHTA and CDR2 FQGNSA. Between the trimmed V and J ends, which lost 0 bases and 0 bases, there was a span of 12 bases. The CDR3 totals 18 residues.

On this clone itself: The sample has other DNA sequences that encode this CDR3 too. The CDR3 sequence is CASSPGQGIFYEQYF. CDR3 coding DNA: TGTGCCAGCAGCCCGGGACAGGGGATCTTCTACGAGCAGTACTTC. The chain is built from TRBV13 and TRBJ2-7, with 10 bases matching TRBD1. CDR1 is PRHDT and CDR2 is FYEKMQ in the germline V gene (reference sequence). V lost 5 bases, J lost 3 bases, and 7 bases stayed unmatched. The CDR3 spans 15 residues.

V is TRBV7-9 and J is TRBJ2-1, with TRBD1 identical over 7 bases. The ends lost 6 bases at V and 9 bases at J; junction bases unmatched: 14. This CDR3 is built from 15 residues. CDR1 is SEHNR, CDR2 FQNEAQ, per germline (reference sequence). CDR3 coding DNA: TGTGCCAGCAGTCATCTAGGACAGGTTCGGGGTGAGCAGTTCTTC. This sequence encodes CASSHLGQVRGEQFF.

The chain couples TRBV28 to TRBJ1-5; a possible D gene is TRBD1 (5 bases). Per the germline V gene, CDR1 is MDHEN and CDR2 is SYDVKM. CDR3 length: 13 residues. V was cut by 1 base and J by 7 bases, with 8 bases left in between. The CDR3 region has the DNA TGTGCCAGCAGTTTATCGAAGGGGCAGCCCCAGCATTTT. It translates to CASSLSKGQPQHF. Full variable domain (outside the CDR3, taken from reference TRBV28 and TRBJ1-5): DVKVTQSSRYLVKRTGEKVFLECVQDMDHENMFWYRQDPGLGLRLIYFSYDVKMKEKGDIPEGYSVSREKKERFSLILESASTNQTSMYLCASSLSKGQPQHFGDGTRLSIL.

The chain carries TRBV7-9 and TRBJ2-7; the D is unclear. Germline lookup yields CDR1 SEHNR and CDR2 FQNEAQ (reference sequence). The V end was cut by 0 bases, the J end by 5 bases, with 5 bases between. The CDR3 has 12 residues. CDR3 in DNA: TGTGCCAGCAGCTTAGCTCTCGACGAGCAGTACTTC. Its protein product is CASSLALDEQYF.

The genes are TRBV7-6 and TRBJ1-1; TRBD1 matches at 8 bases. The CDR3 length is 14 residues. Per germline, CDR1 SGHVS and CDR2 FNYEAQ. V shed 4 bases, J shed 5 bases, and the junction held 6 bases outside the gene matches. CDR3 amino acids: CASSSRQGQTEAFF. The CDR3 coding sequence is TGTGCCAGCAGCTCCAGACAGGGGCAAACTGAAGCTTTCTTT.

This sequence joins TRBV11-2 and TRBJ1-1; D may be TRBD1 (6 bases). The CDR3 covers 12 residues. V lost 5 bases to trimming and J lost 5 bases, with 9 bases between them. Germline CDR1 is SGHAT and CDR2 is FQNNGV. Written as DNA, the CDR3 is TGTGCCAGCAGCAAGGGGGGGACTGAAGCTTTCTTT. Its protein is CASSKGGTEAFF.

This chain joins TRBV5-4 and TRBJ2-7, with 7 bases fitting TRBD1. The CDR3 extends over 14 amino acids. Trimming took 4 bases from V and 0 from J; bases not matched to a gene: 4. CDR1 SGHNT and CDR2 YYREEE come from the germline V gene (reference sequence). The CDR3 DNA sequence: TGTGCCAGCAGCCGCCGGGACAGCTCCTACGAGCAGTACTTC. Protein sequence: CASSRRDSSYEQYF.

The chain couples TRBV7-2 to TRBJ2-3, with a possible D match to TRBD2 (6 bases). Germline CDR1 SGHTA, CDR2 FQGNSA. Trimming left V 1 base short and J 2 bases short, with 16 bases between. The CDR3 has 17 amino acids. This CDR3 is CASSLVVGGSPTDTQYF. The CDR3 nucleotides are TGTGCCAGCAGCTTAGTAGTGGGGGGTAGCCCCACAGATACGCAGTATTTT.

CDR3: CASSQDWQGVQPQHF. CDR3 in DNA: TGCGCCAGCAGCCAAGATTGGCAGGGGGTTCAGCCCCAGCATTTT. This sequence joins TRBV4-1 and TRBJ1-5, with TRBD1 identical over 7 bases. CDR3 length equals 15 residues. CDR1 is MGHRA and CDR2 is YSYEKL in the germline V gene. The J segment lost 6 bases and the V segment lost 0 bases, leaving 5 bases of the junction unmatched.

The V and J genes are TRBV19 and TRBJ1-1; 10 bases are shared with TRBD1. The CDR3 covers 14 residues. Germline CDR1 reads LNHDA; CDR2 reads SQIVND (reference sequence). V lost 8 bases and J lost 2; bases outside the gene matches: 5. The CDR3 DNA follows: TGTGCCAGTGGACGACAGGGGGCCAACACTGAAGCTTTCTTT. As protein: CASGRQGANTEAFF.

This clone turned up a few times. This rearrangement joins TRBV4-1 to TRBJ2-1; D possibly corresponds to TRBD2 (7 bases). This CDR3 comprises 18 residues. V was cut by 2 bases and J by 1 base, with 18 bases left in between. The germline gives CDR1 MGHRA, CDR2 YSYEKL. The CDR3 loop is CASSQLGGVLTSYNEQFF. For the CDR3, the DNA is TGCGCCAGCAGCCAATTAGGGGGGGTTCTAACATCCTACAATGAGCAGTTCTTC.

The CDR3: CASSLGNRAGNEQFF. CDR3 DNA sequence: TGTGCCAGCAGCTTAGGGAACAGGGCGGGGAATGAGCAGTTCTTC. The gene calls are TRBV7-2 and TRBJ2-1, with D perhaps given as TRBD1 or TRBD2 (6 bases each). Per germline, CDR1 SGHTA and CDR2 FQGNSA. Trimming took 1 base from V and 7 from J, leaving 14 bases between them. The CDR3 spans 15 residues.

The chain is built from TRBV9 and TRBJ2-7; D is unresolved. The CDR3 has 15 amino acids. CDR1 and CDR2 from the germline V gene are SGDLS and YYNGEE. V lost 0 bases and J lost 2, with 12 bases in between. CDR3 nucleotides: TGTGCCAGCAGCGTAGGGGCAGGTGTGACCTACGAGCAGTACTTC. This translates into CASSVGAGVTYEQYF.

The J gene is TRBJ2-7, the V gene TRBV14; D gene unclear. V was trimmed by 4 bases and J by 1 base, leaving 11 bases between them. Germline lookup yields CDR1 SGHDN and CDR2 FVKESK. The CDR3 is 14 amino acids. Written as DNA, the CDR3 is TGTGCCAGCAGCCCCCTGGGTAGGTCCTACGAGCAGTACTTC. Amino acids: CASSPLGRSYEQYF.

V is TRBV7-8 and J is TRBJ2-3; 8 nucleotides agree with TRBD1. The CDR3 is 15 residues long. CDR1 is SGHVS, CDR2 FQNEAQ, per germline. Unmatched junction bases numbered 11, after V lost 5 bases and J lost 7 bases. The CDR3 coding sequence is TGTGCCAGCAGCCCAACAGGGGGAGAGGGTCATACGCAGTATTTT. This codes for CASSPTGGEGHTQYF.

The rearrangement uses TRBV6-4 and TRBJ2-1; a weak D match, TRBD1 (8 bases). The V and J ends lost 0 bases and 6 bases respectively, with 12 bases between them. From germline, CDR1 is MRHNA and CDR2 SNTAGT. The CDR3 sequence is 15 residues long. CDR3 nucleotides: TGTGCCAGCAGTGACTCTACAGGGGGGGTCAATGAGCAGTTCTTC. Its protein is CASSDSTGGVNEQFF.

The V and J genes are TRBV9 and TRBJ2-1; TRBD1 might be the D (6 bases). Germline V gene sequence: CDR1 SGDLS, CDR2 YYNGEE. Trimming removed 4 bases at V and 9 bases at J, with 17 bases between. The CDR3 runs to 14 residues. This CDR3 is CASSPPLGAREQFF. DNA of the CDR3: TGTGCCAGCAGCCCTCCTCTGGGGGCGCGTGAGCAGTTCTTC.

The rearrangement links TRBV7-3 to TRBJ2-2, with D tentatively TRBD2 (5 bases). Germline V gene sequence: CDR1 SGHTA, CDR2 FQGTGA. The V end was cut by 5 bases, the J end by 3 bases, with 13 bases between. The CDR3 spans 15 residues. CDR3 amino acids: CASSAGVGDTGELFF. As DNA, the CDR3 is TGTGCCAGCAGCGCAGGAGTCGGGGACACCGGGGAGCTGTTTTTT.

The CDR3 reads CASSTGGGPRGELFF. In DNA, the CDR3 is TGCGCCAGCTCGACGGGGGGAGGGCCCCGCGGGGAGCTGTTTTTT. The V call is TRBV10-2, the J call TRBJ2-2; 7 bases align to TRBD2. V lost 8 bases and J lost 7; bases outside the gene matches: 13. The CDR3 has 15 amino acids. Germline V CDR1 and CDR2: WSHSY, SAAADI.